These 8 T cell receptor beta chains were all obtained from the same sample, sequenced in a study of Graves' ophthalmopathy and Graves' hyperthyroidism. Beta-chain TCR CDR3 regions were amplified from RNA transcripts. HTBI primers served in a first-round RT-PCR, which a second-round multiplex PCR followed. MiXCR was run by TCRdb on the multiplex PCR reads, yielding one entry per CDR3 protein. Counted here are under 250,000 distinct CDR3 sequences, approximately 28% occurring once; the ten biggest clones make up 8.5% to 9.5%. Sequenced: peripheral blood. These receptors were collected from a man aged 50 or older with Graves' ophthalmopathy.

The chain is built from TRBV12-3 or TRBV12-4 and TRBJ2-5; 10 bases match TRBD2. Losses at the gene ends were 1 base for V and 2 bases for J; bases not matched to a gene: 4. The CDR3 contains 16 residues. The CDR3, as DNA: TGTGCCAGCAGTTTAGGGACTAGCGGTTCTCAAGAGACCCAGTACTTC. This codes for CASSLGTSGSQETQYF.

At least ten counts were recorded for this clonotype. The chain recombines TRBV19 with TRBJ2-7; TRBD1 matches 7 bases. Germline V gene lookup returns CDR1 LNHDA and CDR2 SQIVND (reference sequence). The CDR3 contains 16 residues. Losses at the gene ends were 2 bases for V and 6 bases for J; bases not matched to a gene: 13. DNA for the CDR3: TGTGCCAGTAGTATAACCCTCTCGACAGGGAAGCGCGAGCAGTACTTC. This sequence encodes CASSITLSTGKREQYF.

This clonotype was recorded a few times. A clone one base away is much larger, so this may be a read error. V usage is TRBV6-1 and J usage is TRBJ2-7, with D possibly called TRBD1 or TRBD2 (5 bases each). CDR1 and CDR2 (germline): MNHNS, SASEGT. V lost 6 bases, J lost 2 bases, and 11 bases lay in between. This CDR3 is built from 13 residues. The CDR3 here is CASSGTETYEQYF. CDR3 nucleotide sequence: TGTGCCAGCAGCGGGACCGAGACCTACGAGCAGTACTTC.

This clonotype has ten or more counts. J is TRBJ1-2 and V is TRBV15, with D possibly matching TRBD1 (6 bases). V was cut by 0 bases and J by 4 bases, with 9 bases left in between. From germline, CDR1 is LNHNV and CDR2 YYDKDF (reference sequence). The CDR3 has 14 residues. CDR3: CATSREGGGYGYTF. CDR3 coding DNA: TGTGCCACCAGCAGAGAAGGGGGAGGCTATGGCTACACCTTC.

This clonotype has a count of ten or more. The genes are TRBV5-1 and TRBJ1-1; D gene unclear. V lost 6 bases, J lost 2 bases, and 8 bases lay in between. The CDR3 spans 12 residues. CDR1 is SGHRS, CDR2 YFSETQ, per germline. The chain's CDR3 is CASTDGNTEAFF. CDR3 bases: TGCGCCAGCACAGACGGTAACACTGAAGCTTTCTTT.

This clonotype was counted ten times or more. The chain joins TRBV3-1 to TRBJ1-1; D uncertain. The CDR3 sequence is 12 residues long. CDR1 and CDR2 from the germline V gene are LGHDT and YNNKEL (reference sequence). The V end was cut by 4 bases, the J end by 7 bases, with 10 bases between. The CDR3 spells CASSRGRIEAFF. DNA for the CDR3: TGTGCCAGCAGCCGCGGACGGATTGAAGCTTTCTTT.

This clonotype was observed many times. This chain joins TRBV18 and TRBJ1-5, with unresolved D. The CDR3 has 14 amino acids. Germline lookup yields CDR1 KGHSH and CDR2 LQKENI. V was trimmed by 5 bases and J by 5 bases, leaving 13 bases between them. CDR3 residues: CASSALVGDQPQHF. The CDR3 nucleotides are TGTGCCAGCTCAGCCTTGGTGGGTGATCAGCCCCAGCATTTT.

J is TRBJ2-7 and V is TRBV19; D is uncertain. V was pared by 4 bases and J by 1 base, with 5 bases between. Germline CDR1 and CDR2: LNHDA and SQIVND (reference sequence). This CDR3 has 12 residues. CDR3 in amino acids: CASSKGSYEQYF. The CDR3 DNA reads TGTGCCAGTAGTAAGGGTTCCTACGAGCAGTACTTC. The full variable domain, its missing parts supplied by reference TRBV19 and TRBJ2-7, is DGGITQSPKYLFRKEGQNVTLSCEQNLNHDAMYWYRQDPGQGLRLIYYSQIVNDFQKGDIAEGYSVSREKKESFPLTVTSAQKNPTAFYLCASSKGSYEQYFGPGTRLTVT.